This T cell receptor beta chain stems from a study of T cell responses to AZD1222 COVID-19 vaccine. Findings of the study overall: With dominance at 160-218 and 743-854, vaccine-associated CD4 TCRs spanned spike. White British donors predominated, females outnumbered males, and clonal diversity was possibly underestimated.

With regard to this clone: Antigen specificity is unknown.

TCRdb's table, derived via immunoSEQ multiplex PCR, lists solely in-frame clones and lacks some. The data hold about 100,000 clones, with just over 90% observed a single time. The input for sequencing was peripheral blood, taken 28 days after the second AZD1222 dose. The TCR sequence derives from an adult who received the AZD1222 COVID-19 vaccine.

The CDR3 reads CASSSDRAINQPQHF. Written as DNA, the CDR3 is TGTGCCAGCAGCTCCGACAGGGCGATCAATCAGCCCCAGCATTTT. The rearrangement links TRBV7-8 to TRBJ1-5, with 7 bases matching TRBD1. Germline CDR1 is SGHVS and CDR2 is FQNEAQ. V lost 4 bases and J lost 3; bases outside the gene matches: 6. This CDR3 spans 15 amino acids.